The rows below give T cell receptor beta chains drawn from one sample of a study of T cell changes during pregnancy in multiple sclerosis. Clones were read by immunoSEQ multiplex PCR, and TCRdb kept only the in-frame ones, dropping some. This sample yields some 55,000 clones, of which about 90% are seen a single time; 1.2% belongs to the top ten. Sequencing was performed on peripheral blood, taken after pregnancy. The receptors come from a female donor in good health, enrolled as a control in a pregnancy study. CDR3s include the opening cysteine and the closing phenylalanine or tryptophan. A D gene is named only where the DNA matches it firmly. Rows give clone size only sometimes, using once, few, many, or a class for an expanded clone.

d_gene	j_gene	v_gene	abundance	CDR3nt	CDR3aa
-	TRBJ2-7	TRBV6-5	-	TGTGCCAGCAGGAGTGCAGGGTACTACGAGCAGTACTTC	CASRSAGYYEQYF
TRBD2	TRBJ2-2	TRBV6-5	-	TGTGCCAGCAGGCGGGGGGCCCCAAACACCGGGGAGCTGTTTTTT	CASRRGAPNTGELFF
TRBD2	TRBJ2-3	TRBV9	-	TGTGCCAGCAGCGTAGGCTCGATCTGGGAGGGAAATACGCAGTATTTT	CASSVGSIWEGNTQYF
TRBD1	TRBJ2-2	TRBV10-3	-	TGTGCCATCAGCGACAGGGGATGGAACACCGGGGAGCTGTTTTTT	CAISDRGWNTGELFF
TRBD2	TRBJ2-7	TRBV5-4	once	TGTGCCAGCAGCCCCGGGAGCGGGAGAGCCTACGAGCAGTACTTC	CASSPGSGRAYEQYF
-	TRBJ1-6	TRBV21-1	-	TGTGCCAGCAGCACCGGAGTCCAGGGCAAAAATTCACCCCTCCACTTT	CASSTGVQGKNSPLHF
TRBD2	TRBJ2-7	TRBV15	-	TGTGCCACCAGCAGGGCGGCAGGGAGGGTGGACGAGCAGTACTTC	CATSRAAGRVDEQYF
TRBD1	TRBJ1-5	TRBV6-5	-	TGTGCCAGCGGACGGACAGGGAATCAGCCCCAGCATTTT	CASGRTGNQPQHF
TRBD1	TRBJ2-7	TRBV4-3	-	TGCGCCAGCAGCCAAGCCTGGACAGGTTCCTACGAGCAGTACTTC	CASSQAWTGSYEQYF
-	TRBJ1-1	TRBV7-9	-	TGTGCCAGCACCCCAGATTTGAACACTGAAGCTTTCTTT	CASTPDLNTEAFF
-	TRBJ1-4	TRBV7-9	-	TGTGCCAGCAGCTCGGGATTTGAGATGGAAAAACTGTTTTTT	CASSSGFEMEKLFF
-	TRBJ2-2	TRBV28	-	TGTGCCAGCAGATACGGGCAGGGGTTGGCCGGGGAGCTGTTTTTT	CASRYGQGLAGELFF
TRBD1	TRBJ1-3	TRBV6-1	once	TGTGCCAGCAGCCTTAACAGGGGATCCGGAAACACCATATATTTT	CASSLNRGSGNTIYF
-	TRBJ1-4	TRBV4-1	-	TGCGCCAGCAGCCAAGATGGGGGAGGCTGGGAAAAACTGTTTTTT	CASSQDGGGWEKLFF
-	TRBJ1-1	TRBV6-5	-	TGTGCCAGCAGTTACTCTTCGGGGGTTGCCGAGGCTTTCTTT	CASSYSSGVAEAFF
TRBD1	TRBJ2-5	TRBV29-1	once	TGCAGCGCTAAGACAGGGGACGCCAGGGAGACCCAGTACTTC	CSAKTGDARETQYF
TRBD1	TRBJ1-1	TRBV29-1	-	TGCAGCGTTATTGGACAGGGGGCGCCGAATACTGAAGCTTTCTTT	CSVIGQGAPNTEAFF
-	TRBJ1-1	TRBV6-5	-	TGTGCCAGCAGTTATTCCGTGAACACTGAAGCTTTCTTT	CASSYSVNTEAFF
-	TRBJ1-6	TRBV6-4	-	TGTGCCAGCAGTGAGTCCGCCGCGGGCTCACCCCTCCACTTT	CASSESAAGSPLHF
TRBD1	TRBJ1-1	TRBV25-1	-	TGTGCCAGCAGTGGGGACAGGGGCCATGTGAACACTGAAGCTTTCTTT	CASSGDRGHVNTEAFF
TRBD1	TRBJ1-5	TRBV28	-	TGTGCCAGCATCCGGAGACAGGGGAATCAGCCCCAGCATTTT	CASIRRQGNQPQHF
-	TRBJ1-2	TRBV12-5	-	TGTGCTAGCCGCCCGGAGTCGGTCGGTGGCTACACCTTC	CASRPESVGGYTF
-	TRBJ1-1	TRBV19	-	TGTGCCAGTAACCAACAGGCATCCACTGAAGCTTTCTTT	CASNQQASTEAFF
TRBD1	TRBJ1-5	TRBV28	-	TGTGCCAGCAGTCCCCATTTGGCAGGGGGTAGCAATCAGCCCCAGCATTTT	CASSPHLAGGSNQPQHF
-	TRBJ1-2	TRBV23-1	-	TGCGCCAGCAGTCAATCGCCTCCCCTGGCTAGTGGCTACACCTTC	CASSQSPPLASGYTF